The 22 T cell receptor beta chains below come from one sample, sequenced in a study of blood T cell repertoires in COVID-19. Only in-frame clones appear in the TCRdb table, and some are missing; sequencing was by immunoSEQ multiplex PCR. The sample lists about 270,000 clones; roughly 85% were seen once. The sequenced sample was peripheral blood. The receptors originated from a woman aged 18-30 years with acute or convalescent COVID-19.

Note on this clone: A junction boundary mismatches the germline segment, possibly from a read error. The genes are TRBV2 and TRBJ2-4, with D maybe TRBD1 (5 bases). This CDR3 is 11 amino acids long. From germline, CDR1 is SNHLY and CDR2 FYNNEI. The CDR3 bases are TGTGCCAGCAGTGTTAGGGGTAGATGGGACTTC. As protein: CASSVRGRWDF.

The chain joins TRBV5-5 to TRBJ2-7; possible D gene TRBD2, 7 bases. Trimming removed 0 bases from V and 5 bases from J, with 18 bases in between. CDR1 is SGHKS, CDR2 YYEKEE, per germline (reference sequence). The CDR3 is 16 residues long. CDR3 nucleotide sequence: TGTGCCAGCAGCTTGGGGCGGGGCGGGGGCGTCAACGAGCAGTACTTC. Residues: CASSLGRGGGVNEQYF.

The chain employs TRBV4-3 and TRBJ2-7, with 8 bases aligning to TRBD2. Germline values: CDR1 LGHNA, CDR2 YSLEER. The CDR3 totals 15 residues. The trim removed 0 bases at V and 3 bases at J, leaving 4 bases unmatched. The CDR3 sequence: CASSQEREVFYEQYF. CDR3 bases: TGCGCCAGCAGCCAAGAGCGGGAGGTCTTCTACGAGCAGTACTTC.

The chain recombines TRBV5-1 with TRBJ1-1; possible D gene TRBD1, 6 bases. There are 12 residues in the CDR3. The V end was cut by 4 bases, the J end by 7 bases, with 11 bases between. Germline loops: CDR1 SGHRS, CDR2 YFSETQ. As DNA, the CDR3 is TGCGCCAGCAGCATACAGGGAATTGAAGCTTTCTTT. It translates to CASSIQGIEAFF.

This clone was seen only a few times. The rearrangement uses TRBV11-2 and TRBJ1-3; tentative D call: TRBD1 (6 bases). Trimming shortened V by 5 bases and J by 1 base, and 9 bases separated the two germline ends. CDR1 and CDR2 (germline): SGHAT, FQNNGV. CDR3 length: 14 amino acids. This CDR3 reads CASSRDISGNTIYF. As DNA, the CDR3 is TGTGCCAGCAGCAGGGACATTTCTGGAAACACCATATATTTT. The full variable domain, its missing parts supplied by reference TRBV11-2 and TRBJ1-3, is EAGVAQSPRYKIIEKRQSVAFWCNPISGHATLYWYQQILGQGPKLLIQFQNNGVVDDSQLPKDRFSAERLKGVDSTLKIQPAKLEDSAVYLCASSRDISGNTIYFGEGSWLTVV.

This clone has just one count. The chain joins TRBV2 to TRBJ2-1, with 7 bases lining up with TRBD2. Per germline, CDR1 SNHLY and CDR2 FYNNEI. Unmatched junction bases numbered 5, after V lost 6 bases and J lost 6 bases. This CDR3 spans 13 amino acids. In DNA form, the CDR3 reads TGTGCCAGCAGGGGGGGGGTCGGCAATGAGCAGTTCTTC. It translates to CASRGGVGNEQFF.

V is TRBV5-8 and J is TRBJ2-1; 9 bases agree with TRBD1. V lost 4 bases to trimming and J lost 7 bases; unmatched junction nucleotides: 6. The CDR3 is made up of 14 amino acids. The germline gives CDR1 SGHTS, CDR2 YDEGEE. The CDR3 DNA reads TGTGCCAGCAGCGGGGGGACAGGGAGTAATGAGCAGTTCTTC. Translating it yields CASSGGTGSNEQFF. The full variable domain, in which reference TRBV5-8 and TRBJ2-1 provide the parts outside the CDR3, is EAGVTQSPTHLIKTRGQQATLRCSPISGHTSVYWYQQALGLGLQFLLWYDEGEERNRGNFPPRFSGRQFPNYSSELNVNALELEDSALYLCASSGGTGSNEQFFGPGTRLTVL.

The genes are TRBV18 and TRBJ2-1; perhaps TRBD2 as D (6 bases). The V end lost 0 bases, the J end lost 0 bases, and 15 bases lay between the germline ends. The CDR3 is 18 amino acids. Germline V gives CDR1 KGHSH, CDR2 LQKENI. CDR3 in amino acids: CASSPPGSGTGSYNEQFF. Here the CDR3 DNA reads TGTGCCAGCTCACCACCGGGATCCGGGACTGGCTCCTACAATGAGCAGTTCTTC.

The V and J genes are TRBV6-5 and TRBJ2-1; 8 bases are shared with TRBD2. The CDR3 has 15 residues. Germline V gives CDR1 MNHEY, CDR2 SVGAGI. Trimming at V came to 6 bases and at J to 0 bases, leaving 4 bases not matched to a gene. CDR3: CASSSGTSSYNEQFF. CDR3 in DNA: TGTGCCAGCAGCTCCGGGACTAGCTCCTACAATGAGCAGTTCTTC.

The chain employs TRBV19 and TRBJ2-5; TRBD1 is a possible D gene (6 bases). Germline loops: CDR1 LNHDA, CDR2 SQIVND (reference sequence). Trimming left V 3 bases short and J 0 bases short, with 8 bases between. CDR3 length equals 14 residues. CDR3 sequence: CASSITGHQETQYF. The CDR3 DNA is TGTGCCAGTAGTATTACAGGGCACCAAGAGACCCAGTACTTC.

The chain carries TRBV21-1 and TRBJ1-1; TRBD1, as called in the table, went unchecked against the DNA. TRBV21-1 is listed as a pseudogene. This CDR3 spans 17 amino acids. The DNA for the CDR3 is TGTGCCAGCAGCACAAACCGGACAGGGCGGGTGGACACTGAAGCTTTCTTT. Encoded protein: CASSTNRTGRVDTEAFF.

The rearrangement links TRBV19 to TRBJ2-2; perhaps TRBD1 as D (5 bases). The V end was cut by 1 base, the J end by 3 bases, with 12 bases between. CDR1 LNHDA and CDR2 SQIVND come from the germline V gene (reference sequence). The CDR3 loop spans 16 amino acids. The CDR3 DNA reads as TGTGCCAGTAGTATAGCTGGGGCAGGAGACACCGGGGAGCTGTTTTTT. This translates into CASSIAGAGDTGELFF.

This CDR3 is CASSYVRHTDTQYF. The DNA of the CDR3 is TGTGCCAGCAGTTATGTCAGGCATACAGATACGCAGTATTTT. The chain uses TRBV6-2 or TRBV6-3 and TRBJ2-3; D is unresolved. The CDR3 runs 14 residues. Germline V CDR1 and CDR2: MNHEY, SVGEGT. Deletions cut 3 bases from V and 3 bases from J, with 10 bases between.

This chain connects TRBV6-1 to TRBJ2-3, with TRBD2 as a possible D gene (6 bases). Between the trimmed V and J ends, which lost 4 bases and 6 bases, there was a span of 20 bases. This CDR3 has 16 residues. In germline, CDR1 is MNHNS, CDR2 SASEGT. Written as DNA, the CDR3 is TGTGCCAGCAGTGCGTTTAGCGGAAACGTTTGGGATACGCAGTATTTT. Protein: CASSAFSGNVWDTQYF.

This clone was seen only a few times. The chain carries TRBV7-2 and TRBJ2-1; 8 nucleotides line up with TRBD2. The length of the CDR3 is 17 residues. The junction had 9 bases not matched to a gene; V was cut back by 1 base and J by 4 bases. The germline V gene has CDR1 SGHTA and CDR2 FQGNSA. CDR3: CASSLGGAGEAYNEQFF. Written as DNA, the CDR3 is TGTGCCAGCAGCTTAGGGGGAGCGGGAGAGGCATACAATGAGCAGTTCTTC.

The V call is TRBV6-1, the J call TRBJ2-7; no reliable D call. Per the germline V gene, CDR1 is MNHNS and CDR2 is SASEGT. Trimming shortened V by 1 base and J by 4 bases, and 8 bases separated the two germline ends. CDR3 length: 13 residues. The CDR3 protein is CASSEVGAYEQYF. The CDR3 bases are TGTGCCAGCAGTGAAGTCGGTGCTTACGAGCAGTACTTC.

The table lists this clone with a count of one. The rearrangement joins TRBV28 to TRBJ1-6; possibly TRBD1 for D (5 bases). V was pared by 9 bases and J by 9 bases, with 18 bases between. Germline V CDR1 and CDR2: MDHEN, SYDVKM. The CDR3 loop spans 14 amino acids. CDR3 sequence: CASFPGLFSSPLHF. CDR3 DNA sequence: TGTGCCAGTTTTCCGGGACTATTCAGTTCACCCCTCCACTTT. Full variable domain (remainder filled in from reference TRBV28 and TRBJ1-6): DVKVTQSSRYLVKRTGEKVFLECVQDMDHENMFWYRQDPGLGLRLIYFSYDVKMKEKGDIPEGYSVSREKKERFSLILESASTNQTSMYLCASFPGLFSSPLHFGNGTRLTVT.

This sequence joins TRBV21-1 and TRBJ2-1; the table's D gene call, TRBD2, was not cross checked with the DNA. TRBV21-1 is tagged as a pseudogene. The CDR3 loop spans 16 amino acids. The CDR3 protein is CASSKMTGTSVNEQFF. In DNA, the CDR3 is TGTGCCAGCAGCAAAATGACGGGGACTAGTGTGAATGAGCAGTTCTTC.

J is TRBJ2-1 and V is TRBV6-2 or TRBV6-3, with 7 nucleotides matching TRBD2. The V and J ends lost 5 bases and 10 bases, in that order; junction bases with no gene match: 14. There are 15 residues in the CDR3. The germline gives CDR1 MNHEY, CDR2 SVGEGT. Here the CDR3 reads CASSTRLALTREQFF. CDR3 nucleotide sequence: TGTGCCAGCAGTACCCGACTAGCCCTCACTCGCGAGCAGTTCTTC.

The rearrangement links TRBV27 to TRBJ2-1; the D gene is possibly TRBD2 (5 bases). This CDR3 is 12 amino acids long. V gave up 6 bases and J gave up 7 bases, with 10 bases separating them. Germline values: CDR1 MNHEY, CDR2 SMNVEV (reference sequence). CDR3 nucleotides: TGTGCCAGCAGGGGCGGGCGGAATGAGCAGTTCTTC. Translation: CASRGGRNEQFF.

This clone was seen just once. The genes are TRBV4-3 and TRBJ2-3; 7 nucleotides agree with TRBD1. Germline V CDR1 and CDR2: LGHNA, YSLEER. The CDR3 consists of 15 residues. Trimming cost V 2 bases and J 2 bases; bases outside gene matches: 4. CDR3 residues: CASSQQGVSTDTQYF. The CDR3 nucleotides are TGCGCCAGCAGCCAACAGGGGGTCTCCACAGATACGCAGTATTTT.

The rearrangement joins TRBV2 to TRBJ1-6; 7 bases match TRBD1. This CDR3 is 14 amino acids long. V lost 3 bases and J lost 9; bases outside the gene matches: 5. CDR1 and CDR2 (germline): SNHLY, FYNNEI. The CDR3 DNA follows: TGTGCCAGCAGTGAGAGGGGGCGGAGTTCACCCCTCCACTTT. This gives the protein CASSERGRSSPLHF. Complete variable domain (other parts from reference TRBV2 and TRBJ1-6): EPEVTQTPSHQVTQMGQEVILRCVPISNHLYFYWYRQILGQKVEFLVSFYNNEISEKSEIFDDQFSVERPDGSNFTLKIRSTKLEDSAMYFCASSERGRSSPLHFGNGTRLTVT.